The 11 T cell receptor beta chains presented below share a single source sample, sequenced in a study of tumor-infiltrating lymphocytes in localized non-small cell lung cancer. Produced via immunoSEQ multiplex PCR; TCRdb's table is partial and in-frame only. Of some 13,000 clones in the sample, 70% to 75% were seen once. The sequenced sample consisted of uninvolved lung tissue not adjacent to the tumor. Receptors originate from a human donor with non-small cell lung cancer.

The rearrangement links TRBV6-5 to TRBJ1-6; TRBD1 matches at 9 bases. Germline values: CDR1 MNHEY, CDR2 SVGAGI. V lost 4 bases, J lost 7 bases, and 5 bases stayed unmatched. CDR3 size: 15 residues. CDR3 coding DNA: TGTGCCAGCAGTTCCACGACAGGGGGGAATTCACCCCTCCACTTT. Translating it yields CASSSTTGGNSPLHF.

This chain joins TRBV5-8 and TRBJ2-7; D is ambiguous. Per germline, CDR1 SGHTS and CDR2 YDEGEE. V was shortened by 4 bases and J by 2 bases, with 13 bases between the two germline ends. The CDR3 runs to 14 residues. This CDR3 reads CASSPYSAAYEQYF. In DNA, the CDR3 is TGTGCCAGCAGCCCTTATTCCGCCGCCTACGAGCAGTACTTC.

The chain combines TRBV14 with TRBJ1-2; D is perhaps TRBD1 (5 bases). V dropped 1 base and J dropped 3 bases, with 9 bases sitting between them. CDR1 and CDR2 (germline): SGHDN, FVKESK. This CDR3 comprises 14 residues. CDR3 region: CASSQVAGYYGYTF. The CDR3 coding sequence is TGTGCCAGCAGCCAAGTTGCAGGGTACTATGGCTACACCTTC. Together with reference TRBV14 and TRBJ1-2, the CDR3 gives the full variable domain: EAGVTQFPSHSVIEKGQTVTLRCDPISGHDNLYWYRRVMGKEIKFLLHFVKESKQDESGMPNNRFLAERTGGTYSTLKVQPAELEDSGVYFCASSQVAGYYGYTFGSGTRLTVV.

To note about this clone: The limits of the CDR3 on the DNA are not certain, so only TCRdb's listed CDR3 is given. CDR3 amino acids: CASSLRVGVGTF. The rearrangement uses TRBV11-2 and TRBJ1-2. CDR1 and CDR2 from the germline V gene are SGHAT and FQNNGV. The length of the CDR3 is 12 amino acids, counting both ends.

This CDR3 is CASSEVAVNQPQHF. CDR3 nucleotide sequence: TGTGCCAGCAGTGAAGTGGCAGTTAATCAGCCCCAGCATTTT. This sequence joins TRBV6-1 and TRBJ1-5, with D unclear. CDR3 size: 14 residues. The germline V and J ends were trimmed by 1 base and 4 bases, with 8 bases remaining between them. Germline values: CDR1 MNHNS, CDR2 SASEGT.

This clone occurred a few times. The chain joins TRBV6-5 to TRBJ1-4; 7 bases line up with TRBD1. The CDR3 spans 14 residues. Germline V CDR1 and CDR2: MNHEY, SVGAGI. V shed 6 bases, J shed 4 bases, and the junction held 5 bases outside the gene matches. Here the CDR3 reads CASSRTGFNEKLFF. CDR3 nucleotide sequence: TGTGCCAGCAGCAGGACAGGCTTTAATGAAAAACTGTTTTTT.

V and J are TRBV11-2 and TRBJ2-2; possibly TRBD2 for D (5 bases). CDR1 and CDR2 (germline): SGHAT, FQNNGV. The germline V and J ends were trimmed by 5 bases and 4 bases, with 14 bases remaining between them. The CDR3 is 15 residues long. CDR3 residues: CASSPGSAITGELFF. For the CDR3, the DNA is TGTGCCAGCAGCCCCGGTAGCGCTATCACCGGGGAGCTGTTTTTT.

The chain combines TRBV6-5 with TRBJ1-1, with 10 bases aligning to TRBD1. Germline trimming cut 4 bases from V and 5 bases from J; bases unmatched to any gene: 7. The CDR3 is 15 residues long. Per the germline V gene, CDR1 is MNHEY and CDR2 is SVGAGI. CDR3 region: CASSSTGGEMTEAFF. In nucleotides, the CDR3 is TGTGCCAGCAGTTCGACAGGGGGCGAAATGACTGAAGCTTTCTTT.

The chain employs TRBV7-9 and TRBJ2-3; possible D gene TRBD1, 6 bases. Germline V lookup: CDR1 SEHNR, CDR2 FQNEAQ (reference sequence). Trimming shortened V by 3 bases and J by 10 bases, and 11 bases separated the two germline ends. The CDR3 spans 12 residues. The CDR3 coding sequence is TGTGCCAGCAGCTTGCCAGGGGCGTCGCAGTATTTT. It translates to CASSLPGASQYF.

The gene calls are TRBV30 and TRBJ2-2, with a weak D call TRBD2 (6 bases). CDR3 length: 15 residues. Per the germline V gene, CDR1 is GTSNPN and CDR2 is SVGIG (reference sequence). Trimming pared 5 bases from V and 1 base from J, leaving 14 bases between. DNA of the CDR3: TGTGCCTGGGGAGGAGGGGCTGGGAACACCGGGGAGCTGTTTTTT. The encoded protein is CAWGGGAGNTGELFF.

The chain recombines TRBV11-3 with TRBJ1-3, with 7 nucleotides matching TRBD1. The CDR3 sequence is 16 residues long. V trimming: 6 bases; J trimming: 1 base; junction bases outside the gene matches: 9. Germline CDR1 SGHNT, CDR2 YENEEA. Here the CDR3 DNA reads TGTGCCAGCAGGAGAAGGGGGCGCGGATCTGGAAACACCATATATTTT. Residues: CASRRRGRGSGNTIYF.